This entry lists 24 T cell receptor beta chains sequenced from one sample in a study of T cell responses to AZD1222 COVID-19 vaccine. Profiling relied on immunoSEQ multiplex PCR, and the TCRdb table lists in-frame clones only, not all of them. Of approximately 110,000 clones listed, roughly 90% are singletons. This specimen was peripheral blood, taken on day 0 of AZD1222 vaccination. Every receptor here comes from an adult in good health.

The chain recombines TRBV21-1 with TRBJ1-1. TRBV21-1 is a pseudogene. The CDR3 is 15 amino acids. The CDR3 here is CASSTDQKGGTEAFF. The CDR3, as DNA: TGTGCCAGCAGCACAGACCAAAAGGGGGGCACTGAAGCTTTCTTT.

This rearrangement joins TRBV7-2 to TRBJ1-4; 10 bases align to TRBD1. Germline CDR1 reads SGHTA; CDR2 reads FQGNSA. V dropped 5 bases and J dropped 4; count of bases not matched to a gene: 7. The CDR3 totals 16 residues. The CDR3 sequence is CASSTAGTGDNEKLFF. In DNA, the CDR3 is TGTGCCAGCAGCACCGCCGGGACAGGGGATAATGAAAAACTGTTTTTT.

The table lists this clone with a count of one. The V call is TRBV18, the J call TRBJ1-6; TRBD1 agrees at 8 bases. Per germline, CDR1 KGHSH and CDR2 LQKENI. The CDR3 is made up of 14 amino acids. Trimming removed 3 bases from V and 5 bases from J; junction bases left unmatched: 0. The CDR3 is CASSPGQDNSPLHF. CDR3 in DNA: TGTGCCAGCTCACCGGGACAGGATAATTCACCCCTCCACTTT.

The chain links TRBV11-3 to TRBJ2-7; no clear D gene. Germline CDR1 is SGHNT and CDR2 is YENEEA. The ends were cut back, 3 bases at V and 1 base at J, with 1 base in the middle. There are 11 residues in the CDR3. This CDR3 reads CASSFSYEQYF. The CDR3 DNA follows: TGTGCCAGCAGCTTTTCCTACGAGCAGTACTTC.

The genes are TRBV19 and TRBJ2-4; D is uncertain. Germline CDR1 and CDR2: LNHDA and SQIVND (reference sequence). V was cut by 3 bases and J by 0 bases, with 6 bases left in between. CDR3 size: 14 residues. This chain's CDR3 is CASSMSVAKNIQYF. The CDR3 DNA reads TGTGCCAGTAGTATGTCCGTAGCCAAAAACATTCAGTACTTC.

The CDR3 protein is CASNRPGQGSYNEQFF. For the CDR3, the DNA is TGTGCCAGCAACCGCCCGGGACAGGGTTCCTACAATGAGCAGTTCTTC. The V gene is TRBV27, the J gene TRBJ2-1; TRBD1 matches 9 bases. CDR3 size: 16 residues. The ends lost 7 bases at V and 1 base at J; junction bases unmatched: 8. Germline V gene data show CDR1 as MNHEY and CDR2 as SMNVEV (reference sequence).

CDR3 sequence (DNA): TGTGCCAGCAGTGAAGGTGTGGGCCGGGGGGATGAAAAACTGTTTTTT. Translation gives CASSEGVGRGDEKLFF. The rearrangement uses TRBV6-1 and TRBJ1-4, with a tentative D call TRBD1 (5 bases). The V and J ends lost 1 base and 6 bases respectively, with 15 bases between them. CDR3 length: 16 residues. Germline V CDR1 and CDR2: MNHNS, SASEGT.

The chain is built from TRBV7-2 and TRBJ1-5; no clear D gene. The CDR3 is made up of 14 amino acids. Germline values: CDR1 SGHTA, CDR2 FQGNSA. With 2 bases removed from V and 0 bases from J, the gap between germline ends came to 5 bases. The CDR3 nucleotides are TGTGCCAGCAGCTTAAGTTATAGCAATCAGCCCCAGCATTTT. Its protein product is CASSLSYSNQPQHF.

The chain has TRBV29-1 and TRBJ2-3; 11 nucleotides align to TRBD2. The CDR3 has 15 residues. J gave up 2 bases and V 5 bases, and 6 bases lay outside the gene matches. From germline, CDR1 is SQVTM and CDR2 ANQGSEA. The CDR3 region has the DNA TGCAGCGTTCCAATAGCGGGAGGGCCCACAGATACGCAGTATTTT. This encodes CSVPIAGGPTDTQYF.

This chain links TRBV11-2 with TRBJ2-5, with 9 nucleotides matching TRBD2. CDR1 is SGHAT and CDR2 is FQNNGV in the germline V gene. V dropped 5 bases and J dropped 5; count of bases not matched to a gene: 12. CDR3 length: 16 residues. CDR3 sequence: CASSPRGGGASETQYF. The CDR3 DNA is TGTGCCAGCAGCCCTAGGGGCGGGGGGGCGTCGGAGACCCAGTACTTC.

The chain recombines TRBV25-1 with TRBJ2-1; D uncertain. This CDR3 comprises 12 residues. Germline CDR1 is MGHDK and CDR2 is SYGVNS. The ends were cut back, 3 bases at V and 3 bases at J, with 3 bases in the middle. DNA of the CDR3: TGTGCCAGCAGTGATGACTACAATGAGCAGTTCTTC. Protein product: CASSDDYNEQFF.

This chain links TRBV29-1 with TRBJ2-7; D perhaps matches TRBD1 (5 bases). V lost 4 bases, J lost 2 bases, and 9 bases lay in between. CDR1 is SQVTM, CDR2 ANQGSEA, per germline. The CDR3 sequence is 12 residues long. The CDR3: CSVGTGPYEQYF. The CDR3 region has the DNA TGCAGCGTTGGCACAGGTCCCTACGAGCAGTACTTC.

CDR3 sequence: CASSQEVLETQYF. The CDR3 DNA sequence: TGCGCCAGCAGCCAAGAAGTTCTAGAGACCCAGTACTTC. This chain connects TRBV4-1 to TRBJ2-5; D is unclear. The length of the CDR3 is 13 residues. Germline values: CDR1 MGHRA, CDR2 YSYEKL. V lost 0 bases and J lost 4, with 6 bases in between.

The chain recombines TRBV29-1 with TRBJ1-4, with D maybe TRBD1 (5 bases). Germline CDR1 reads SQVTM; CDR2 reads ANQGSEA. V was shortened by 4 bases and J by 8 bases, with 11 bases between the two germline ends. The length of the CDR3 is 12 residues. As DNA, the CDR3 is TGCAGCGTTGTCGGGGCAGGGGAAAAACTGTTTTTT. Its protein is CSVVGAGEKLFF.

CDR3 nucleotide sequence: TGTGCCAGTAGTACTGGGGACCAGCCCCAGCATTTT. Its protein product is CASSTGDQPQHF. The chain recombines TRBV19 with TRBJ1-5; D might be TRBD1 (5 bases). V lost 4 bases, J lost 7 bases, and 8 bases lay in between. The CDR3 extends over 12 amino acids. Per germline, CDR1 LNHDA and CDR2 SQIVND (reference sequence).

The genes are TRBV6-2 or TRBV6-3 and TRBJ1-2, with D tentatively TRBD1 (5 bases). Between the trimmed V and J ends, which lost 2 bases and 7 bases, there was a span of 14 bases. Per the germline V gene, CDR1 is MNHEY and CDR2 is SVGEGT. This CDR3 has 14 amino acids. CDR3 sequence (DNA): TGTGCCAGCAGTTACCGGGACGGAGCCGGTGGCTACACCTTC. Amino acids: CASSYRDGAGGYTF.

Concerning this clone: Other DNA sequences in this sample translate to the same CDR3. This chain links TRBV12-3 or TRBV12-4 with TRBJ2-5; weak D call: TRBD2 (5 bases). This CDR3 has 13 residues. Trimming took off 2 bases at V and 1 base at J, with 5 bases between the two ends. In DNA, the CDR3 is TGTGCCAGCAGTTTACGGGGCCAAGAGACCCAGTACTTC. Amino acid sequence: CASSLRGQETQYF.

The chain couples TRBV24-1 to TRBJ2-2; D tentatively reads TRBD1 or TRBD2 (5 bases each). Germline V gene data show CDR1 as KGHDR and CDR2 as SFDVKD. V was cut by 4 bases and J by 0 bases, with 14 bases left in between. This CDR3 is 17 amino acids long. CDR3 DNA: TGTGCCACCAGTGAGGTCCTCTCGGGACCGAACACCGGGGAGCTGTTTTTT. It codes for CATSEVLSGPNTGELFF.

This chain uses TRBV19 with TRBJ2-1, with 9 positions matching TRBD1. Germline CDR1 is LNHDA and CDR2 is SQIVND (reference sequence). The ends lost 3 bases at V and 8 bases at J; junction bases unmatched: 8. The CDR3 is made up of 15 amino acids. This CDR3 reads CASSIRDRAYDEQFF. Here the CDR3 DNA reads TGTGCCAGTAGTATCCGGGACAGGGCTTATGATGAGCAGTTCTTC. The full variable domain, with the rest looked up from reference TRBV19 and TRBJ2-1, is DGGITQSPKYLFRKEGQNVTLSCEQNLNHDAMYWYRQDPGQGLRLIYYSQIVNDFQKGDIAEGYSVSREKKESFPLTVTSAQKNPTAFYLCASSIRDRAYDEQFFGPGTRLTVL.

V is TRBV19 and J is TRBJ1-5; the D gene is possibly TRBD1 (5 bases). CDR3 length: 15 amino acids. Between the trimmed V and J ends, which lost 6 bases and 3 bases, there was a span of 15 bases. Germline CDR1 reads LNHDA; CDR2 reads SQIVND (reference sequence). CDR3 region: CASSLRRQPNQPQHF. The CDR3 nucleotides read TGTGCCAGTAGCCTCAGAAGACAGCCCAATCAGCCCCAGCATTTT.

This chain uses TRBV15 with TRBJ1-1; D is unclear. The V gene's germline CDR1 is LNHNV and CDR2 YYDKDF (reference sequence). The V gene lost 5 bases and the J gene lost 0 bases, with 7 bases spanning the gap. CDR3 size: 13 residues. CDR3 in amino acids: CATSRGMNTEAFF. The CDR3 DNA is TGTGCCACCAGCCGCGGCATGAACACTGAAGCTTTCTTT.

As DNA, the CDR3 is TGTGCCACCAGCAGAGATCGGACAGGGGCCTGGGAAGAGCAGTACTTC. It is translated as CATSRDRTGAWEEQYF. The V gene is TRBV15, the J gene TRBJ2-7, with 9 bases that match TRBD1. V was clipped by 0 bases and J by 7 bases; unmatched bases: 10. Per the germline V gene, CDR1 is LNHNV and CDR2 is YYDKDF (reference sequence). This CDR3 region has 16 residues. The full variable domain, completed using reference TRBV15 and TRBJ2-7, is DAMVIQNPRYQVTQFGKPVTLSCSQTLNHNVMYWYQQKSSQAPKLLFHYYDKDFNNEADTPDNFQSRRPNTSFCFLDIRSPGLGDTAMYLCATSRDRTGAWEEQYFGPGTRLTVT.

V usage is TRBV29-1 and J usage is TRBJ2-7; the D call may be TRBD1 or TRBD2 (5 bases each). This CDR3 spans 14 amino acids. Germline-derived CDR1 and CDR2 are SQVTM and ANQGSEA. V was shortened by 6 bases and J by 1 base, with 16 bases between the two germline ends. CDR3 sequence reads: CSVARDGRSYEQYF. CDR3 coding DNA: TGCAGCGTGGCCCGGGACGGCAGATCCTACGAGCAGTACTTC.

The rearrangement joins TRBV24-1 to TRBJ2-1; 11 bases are a match to TRBD2. CDR3 size: 20 residues. V trimming: 5 bases; J trimming: 0 bases; junction bases outside the gene matches: 14. Germline lookup yields CDR1 KGHDR and CDR2 SFDVKD. The CDR3 here is CATSARPGTSGRSSYNEQFF. The CDR3 coding sequence is TGTGCCACCAGTGCCCGACCCGGGACTAGCGGCCGAAGCTCCTACAATGAGCAGTTCTTC.